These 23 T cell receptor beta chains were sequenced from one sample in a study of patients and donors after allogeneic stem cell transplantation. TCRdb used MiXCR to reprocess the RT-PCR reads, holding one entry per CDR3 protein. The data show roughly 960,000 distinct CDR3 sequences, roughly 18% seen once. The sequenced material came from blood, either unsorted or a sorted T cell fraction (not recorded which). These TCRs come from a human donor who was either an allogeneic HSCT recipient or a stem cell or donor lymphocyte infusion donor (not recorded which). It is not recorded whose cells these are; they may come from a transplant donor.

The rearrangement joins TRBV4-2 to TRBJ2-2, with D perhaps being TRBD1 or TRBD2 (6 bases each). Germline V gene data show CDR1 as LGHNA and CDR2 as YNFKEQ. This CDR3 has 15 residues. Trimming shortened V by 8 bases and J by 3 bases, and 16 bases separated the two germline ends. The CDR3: CASGPRGDYTGELFF. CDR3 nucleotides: TGTGCCAGCGGTCCTAGGGGGGACTACACCGGGGAGCTGTTTTTT.

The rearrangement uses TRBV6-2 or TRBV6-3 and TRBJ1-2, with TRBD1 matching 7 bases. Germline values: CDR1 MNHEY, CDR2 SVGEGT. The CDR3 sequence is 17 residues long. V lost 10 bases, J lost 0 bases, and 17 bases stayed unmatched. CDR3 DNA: TGTGCCACAAGCGGACTCTCGGGACAGTGGACTAACTATGGCTACACCTTC. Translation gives CATSGLSGQWTNYGYTF.

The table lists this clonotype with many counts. The CDR3 loop is CASSPRDGEAFF. DNA for the CDR3: TGTGCCAGCAGCCCCCGGGACGGGGAAGCTTTCTTT. The chain recombines TRBV4-2 with TRBJ1-1, with D tentatively TRBD1 (5 bases). The CDR3 sequence is 12 residues long. V lost 4 bases and J lost 8, with 11 bases in between. From germline, CDR1 is LGHNA and CDR2 YNFKEQ.

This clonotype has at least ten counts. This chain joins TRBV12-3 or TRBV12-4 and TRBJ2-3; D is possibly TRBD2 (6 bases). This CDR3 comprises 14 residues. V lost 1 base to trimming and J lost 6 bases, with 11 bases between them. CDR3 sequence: CASSLGRGSDTQYF. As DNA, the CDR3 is TGTGCCAGCAGTTTAGGTCGGGGGTCGGATACGCAGTATTTT.

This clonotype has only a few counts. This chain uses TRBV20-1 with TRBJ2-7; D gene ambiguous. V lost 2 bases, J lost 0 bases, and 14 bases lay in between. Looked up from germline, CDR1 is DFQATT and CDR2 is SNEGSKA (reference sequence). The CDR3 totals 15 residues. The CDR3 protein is CSARSLSVSSYEQYF. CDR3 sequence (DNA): TGCAGTGCTAGATCTTTATCAGTGAGCTCCTACGAGCAGTACTTC.

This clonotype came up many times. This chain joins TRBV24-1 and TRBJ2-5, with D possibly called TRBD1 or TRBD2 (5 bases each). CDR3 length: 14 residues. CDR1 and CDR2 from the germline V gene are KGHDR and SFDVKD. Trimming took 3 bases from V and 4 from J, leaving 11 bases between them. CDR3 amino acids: CATSDPGTRETQYF. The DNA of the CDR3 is TGTGCCACCAGTGATCCAGGGACCAGAGAGACCCAGTACTTC.

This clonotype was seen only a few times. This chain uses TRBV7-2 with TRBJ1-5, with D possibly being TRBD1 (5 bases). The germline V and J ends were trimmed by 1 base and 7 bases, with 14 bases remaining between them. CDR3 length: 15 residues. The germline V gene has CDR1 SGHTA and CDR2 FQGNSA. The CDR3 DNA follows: TGTGCCAGCAGCTTAGGGCGGGGACTCGAACAGCCCCAGCATTTT. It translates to CASSLGRGLEQPQHF.

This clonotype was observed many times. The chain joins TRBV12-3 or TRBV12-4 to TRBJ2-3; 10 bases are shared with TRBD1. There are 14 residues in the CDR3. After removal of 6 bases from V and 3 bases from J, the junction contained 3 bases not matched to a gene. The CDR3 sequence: CASSRDRGTDTQYF. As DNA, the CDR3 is TGTGCCAGCAGCCGGGACAGGGGAACAGATACGCAGTATTTT.

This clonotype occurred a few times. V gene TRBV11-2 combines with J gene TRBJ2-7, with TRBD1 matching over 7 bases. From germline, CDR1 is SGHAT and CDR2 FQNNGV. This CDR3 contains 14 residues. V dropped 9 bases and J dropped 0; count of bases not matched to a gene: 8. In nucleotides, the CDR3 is TGTGCCAGTATCACCGGGACAGACTCCTACGAGCAGTACTTC. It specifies CASITGTDSYEQYF.

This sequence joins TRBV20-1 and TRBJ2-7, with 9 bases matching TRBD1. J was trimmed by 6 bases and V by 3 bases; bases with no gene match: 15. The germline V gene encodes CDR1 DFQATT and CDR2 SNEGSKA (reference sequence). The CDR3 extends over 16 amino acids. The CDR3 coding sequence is TGCAGTGCTAGGGGACAGGGATTTCGGACCCGCGGCGAGCAGTACTTC. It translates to CSARGQGFRTRGEQYF.

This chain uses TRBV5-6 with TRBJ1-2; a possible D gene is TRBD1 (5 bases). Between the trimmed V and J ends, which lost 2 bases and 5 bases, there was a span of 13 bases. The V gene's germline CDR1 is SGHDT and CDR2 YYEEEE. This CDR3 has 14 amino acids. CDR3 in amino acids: CASSFPGGAYGYTF. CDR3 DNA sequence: TGTGCCAGCAGCTTCCCCGGCGGGGCGTATGGCTACACCTTC. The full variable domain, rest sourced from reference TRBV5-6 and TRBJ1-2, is DAGVTQSPTHLIKTRGQQVTLRCSPKSGHDTVSWYQQALGQGPQFIFQYYEEEERQRGNFPDRFSGHQFPNYSSELNVNALLLGDSALYLCASSFPGGAYGYTFGSGTRLTVV.

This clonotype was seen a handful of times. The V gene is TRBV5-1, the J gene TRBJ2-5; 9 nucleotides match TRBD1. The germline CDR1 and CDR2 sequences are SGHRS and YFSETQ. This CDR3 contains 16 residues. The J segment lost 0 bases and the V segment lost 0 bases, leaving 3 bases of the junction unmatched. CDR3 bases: TGCGCCAGCAGCTTGGGAGGGACAGGGAACCAAGAGACCCAGTACTTC. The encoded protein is CASSLGGTGNQETQYF.

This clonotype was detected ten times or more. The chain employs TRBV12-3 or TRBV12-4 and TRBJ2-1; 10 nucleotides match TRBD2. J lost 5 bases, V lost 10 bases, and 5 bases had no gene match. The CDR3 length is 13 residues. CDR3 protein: CAILSGRDNEQFF. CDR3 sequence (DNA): TGTGCCATCTTAAGCGGGAGGGACAATGAGCAGTTCTTC.

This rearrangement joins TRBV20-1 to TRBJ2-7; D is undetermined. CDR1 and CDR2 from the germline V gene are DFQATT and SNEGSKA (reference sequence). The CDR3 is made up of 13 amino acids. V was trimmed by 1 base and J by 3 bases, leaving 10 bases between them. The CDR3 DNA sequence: TGCAGTGCTAGAGCTAACACGTACTACGAGCAGTACTTC. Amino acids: CSARANTYYEQYF.

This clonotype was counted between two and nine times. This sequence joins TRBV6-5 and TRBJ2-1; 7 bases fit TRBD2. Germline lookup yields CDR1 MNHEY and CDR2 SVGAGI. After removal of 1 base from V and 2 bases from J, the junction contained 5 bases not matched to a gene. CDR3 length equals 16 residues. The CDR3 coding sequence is TGTGCCAGCAGTTACTTCACTAGCGCACCCTACAATGAGCAGTTCTTC. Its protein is CASSYFTSAPYNEQFF.

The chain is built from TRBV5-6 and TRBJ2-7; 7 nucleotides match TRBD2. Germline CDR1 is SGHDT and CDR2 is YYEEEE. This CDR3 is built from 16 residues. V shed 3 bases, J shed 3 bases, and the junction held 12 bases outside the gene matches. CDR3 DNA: TGTGCCAGCAGCTCCCCCCGGGCTAGCGGAAACTACGAGCAGTACTTC. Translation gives CASSSPRASGNYEQYF.

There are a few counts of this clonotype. CDR3 in amino acids: CASSRGTGEANYGYTF. In nucleotides, the CDR3 is TGTGCCAGCAGTAGAGGGACGGGGGAAGCTAACTATGGCTACACCTTC. This chain uses TRBV6-1 with TRBJ1-2; D may be TRBD1 (5 bases). Trimming stripped 5 bases from V and 0 bases from J, with 16 bases between. The CDR3 sequence is 16 residues long. From germline, CDR1 is MNHNS and CDR2 SASEGT.

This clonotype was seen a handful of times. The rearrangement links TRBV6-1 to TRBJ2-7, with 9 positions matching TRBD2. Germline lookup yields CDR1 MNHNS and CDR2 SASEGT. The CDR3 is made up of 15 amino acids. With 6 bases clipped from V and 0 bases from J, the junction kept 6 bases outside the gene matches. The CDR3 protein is CASSTAGGSSYEQYF. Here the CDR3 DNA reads TGTGCCAGCAGCACAGCGGGGGGAAGCTCCTACGAGCAGTACTTC.

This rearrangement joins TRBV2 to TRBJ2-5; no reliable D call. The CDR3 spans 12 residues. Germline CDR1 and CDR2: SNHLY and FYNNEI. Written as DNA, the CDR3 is TGTGCGAGCGCGCGATCTAGGGAGACCCAGTACTTC. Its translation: CASARSRETQYF. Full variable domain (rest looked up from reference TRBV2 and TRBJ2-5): EPEVTQTPSHQVTQMGQEVILRCVPISNHLYFYWYRQILGQKVEFLVSFYNNEISEKSEIFDDQFSVERPDGSNFTLKIRSTKLEDSAMYFCASARSRETQYFGPGTRLLVL.

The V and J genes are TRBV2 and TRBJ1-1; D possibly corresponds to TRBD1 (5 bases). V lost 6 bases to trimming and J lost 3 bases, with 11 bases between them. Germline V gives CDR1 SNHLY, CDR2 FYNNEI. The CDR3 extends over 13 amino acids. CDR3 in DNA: TGTGCCAGCAGGCTACGACAGCACACTGAAGCTTTCTTT. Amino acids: CASRLRQHTEAFF. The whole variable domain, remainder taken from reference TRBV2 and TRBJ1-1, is EPEVTQTPSHQVTQMGQEVILRCVPISNHLYFYWYRQILGQKVEFLVSFYNNEISEKSEIFDDQFSVERPDGSNFTLKIRSTKLEDSAMYFCASRLRQHTEAFFGQGTRLTVV.

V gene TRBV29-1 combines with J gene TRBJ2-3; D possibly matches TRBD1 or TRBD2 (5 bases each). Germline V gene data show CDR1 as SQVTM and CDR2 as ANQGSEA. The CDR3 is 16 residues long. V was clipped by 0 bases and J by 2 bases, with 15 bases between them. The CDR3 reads CSVEDLQGPHTDTQYF. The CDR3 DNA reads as TGCAGCGTTGAAGATCTTCAGGGACCCCACACAGATACGCAGTATTTT.

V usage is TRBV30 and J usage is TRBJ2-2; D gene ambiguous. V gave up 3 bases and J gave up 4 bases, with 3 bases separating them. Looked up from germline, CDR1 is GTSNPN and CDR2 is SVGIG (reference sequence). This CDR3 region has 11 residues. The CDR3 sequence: CAWRSTGELFF. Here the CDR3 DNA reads TGTGCCTGGAGAAGCACCGGGGAGCTGTTTTTT.

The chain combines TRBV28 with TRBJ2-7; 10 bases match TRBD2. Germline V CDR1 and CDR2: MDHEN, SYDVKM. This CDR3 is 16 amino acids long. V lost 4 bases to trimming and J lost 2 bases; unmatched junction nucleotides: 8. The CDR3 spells CASSSGGLAVPYEQYF. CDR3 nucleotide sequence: TGTGCCAGCAGTTCCGGCGGACTAGCGGTCCCCTACGAGCAGTACTTC. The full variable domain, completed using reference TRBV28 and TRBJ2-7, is DVKVTQSSRYLVKRTGEKVFLECVQDMDHENMFWYRQDPGLGLRLIYFSYDVKMKEKGDIPEGYSVSREKKERFSLILESASTNQTSMYLCASSSGGLAVPYEQYFGPGTRLTVT.